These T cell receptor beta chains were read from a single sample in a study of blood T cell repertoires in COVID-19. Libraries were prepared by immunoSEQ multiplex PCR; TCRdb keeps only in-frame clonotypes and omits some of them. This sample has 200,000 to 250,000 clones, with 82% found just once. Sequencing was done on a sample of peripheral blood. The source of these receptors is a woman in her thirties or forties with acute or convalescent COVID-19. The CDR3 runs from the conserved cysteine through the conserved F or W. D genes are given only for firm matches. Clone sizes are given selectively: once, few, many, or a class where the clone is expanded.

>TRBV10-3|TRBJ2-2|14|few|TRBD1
CATGRGRDTGELFF
TGTGCCACCGGCAGGGGGCGGGACACCGGGGAGCTGTTTTTT
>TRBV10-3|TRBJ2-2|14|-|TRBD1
CAISDRGYTGELFF
TGTGCCATCAGCGACAGGGGATACACCGGGGAGCTGTTTTTT
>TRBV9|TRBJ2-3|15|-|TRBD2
CASSVGGGATDTQYF
TGTGCCAGCAGCGTAGGCGGGGGGGCCACAGATACGCAGTATTTT
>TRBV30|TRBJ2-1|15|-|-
CAWRGAAVLPHGKFF
TGTGCCTGGAGGGGGGCAGCGGTTCTACCTCATGGGAAGTTCTTC
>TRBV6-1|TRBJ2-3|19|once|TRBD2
CASSEASSGAGGRTDTQYF
TGTGCCAGCAGTGAAGCAAGCTCGGGTGCGGGGGGCCGTACAGATACGCAGTATTTT
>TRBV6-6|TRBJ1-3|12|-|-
CASSNSGNTIYF
TGTGCCAGCAGCAACTCTGGAAACACCATATATTTT
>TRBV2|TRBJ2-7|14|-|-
CASSEPGLSYEQYF
TGTGCCAGCAGTGAACCGGGACTTTCCTACGAGCAGTACTTC
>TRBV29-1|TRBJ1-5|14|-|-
CSVSGGGLNQPQHF
TGCAGCGTTTCCGGGGGAGGTTTGAACCAGCCCCAGCATTTT
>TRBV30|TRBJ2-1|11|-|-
CAWTRTTEQFF
TGTGCCTGGACCAGGACTACCGAGCAGTTCTTC
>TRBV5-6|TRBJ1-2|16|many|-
CASSSFKTGTNYGYTF
TGTGCCAGCAGCTCCTTCAAAACAGGGACCAACTATGGCTACACCTTC